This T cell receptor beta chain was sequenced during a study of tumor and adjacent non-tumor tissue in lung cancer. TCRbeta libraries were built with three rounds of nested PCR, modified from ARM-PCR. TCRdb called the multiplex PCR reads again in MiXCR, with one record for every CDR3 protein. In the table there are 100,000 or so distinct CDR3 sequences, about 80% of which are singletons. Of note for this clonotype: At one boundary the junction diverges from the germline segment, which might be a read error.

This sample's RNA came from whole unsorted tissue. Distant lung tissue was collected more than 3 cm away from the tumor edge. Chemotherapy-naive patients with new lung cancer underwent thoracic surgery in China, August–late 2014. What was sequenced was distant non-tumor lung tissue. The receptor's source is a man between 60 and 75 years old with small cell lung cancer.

CDR3 DNA: TGTGTCAGCAGCCAAGATCTGAGGGCCAACACTGGGGACCTGCTTTTT. Translation gives CVSSQDLRANTGDLLF. V gene TRBV4-2 combines with J gene TRBJ2-2; D tentatively reads TRBD1 or TRBD2 (5 bases each). Germline values: CDR1 LGHNA, CDR2 YNFKEQ. This CDR3 has 16 amino acids.